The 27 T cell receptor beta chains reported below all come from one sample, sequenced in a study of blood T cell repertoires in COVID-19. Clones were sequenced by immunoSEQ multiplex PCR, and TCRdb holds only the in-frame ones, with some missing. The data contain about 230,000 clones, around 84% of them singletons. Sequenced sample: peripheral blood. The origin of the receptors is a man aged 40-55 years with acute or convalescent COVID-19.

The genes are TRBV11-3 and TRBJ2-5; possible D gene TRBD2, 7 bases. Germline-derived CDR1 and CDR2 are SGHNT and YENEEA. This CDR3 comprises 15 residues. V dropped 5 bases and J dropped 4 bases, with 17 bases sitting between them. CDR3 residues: CASSPGGVVGETQYF. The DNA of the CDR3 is TGTGCCAGCAGCCCGGGGGGCGTGGTAGGAGAGACCCAGTACTTC.

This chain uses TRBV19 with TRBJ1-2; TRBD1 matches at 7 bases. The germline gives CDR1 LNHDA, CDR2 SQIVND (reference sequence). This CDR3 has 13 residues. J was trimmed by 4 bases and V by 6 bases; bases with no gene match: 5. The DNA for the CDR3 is TGTGCCAGTAGCTTGACAGGGATCTATGGCTACACCTTC. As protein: CASSLTGIYGYTF.

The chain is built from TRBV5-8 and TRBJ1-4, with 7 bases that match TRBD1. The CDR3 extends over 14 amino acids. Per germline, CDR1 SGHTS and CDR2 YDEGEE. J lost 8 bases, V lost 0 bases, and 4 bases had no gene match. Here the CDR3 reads CASSLATGNEKLFF. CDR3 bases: TGTGCCAGCAGCTTGGCGACAGGGAACGAAAAACTGTTTTTT.

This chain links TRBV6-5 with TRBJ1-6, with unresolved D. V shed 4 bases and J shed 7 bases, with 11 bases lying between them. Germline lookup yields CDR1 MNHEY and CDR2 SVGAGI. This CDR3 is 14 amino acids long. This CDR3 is CASSSRGGNSPLHF. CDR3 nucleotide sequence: TGTGCCAGCAGTTCCCGCGGCGGGAATTCACCCCTCCACTTT.

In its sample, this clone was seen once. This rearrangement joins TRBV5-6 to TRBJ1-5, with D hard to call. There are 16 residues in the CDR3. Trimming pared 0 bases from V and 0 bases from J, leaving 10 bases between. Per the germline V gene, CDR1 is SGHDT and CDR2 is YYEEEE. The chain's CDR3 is CASSLGGLSSNQPQHF. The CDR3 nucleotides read TGTGCCAGCAGCTTGGGTGGACTCTCTAGCAATCAGCCCCAGCATTTT.

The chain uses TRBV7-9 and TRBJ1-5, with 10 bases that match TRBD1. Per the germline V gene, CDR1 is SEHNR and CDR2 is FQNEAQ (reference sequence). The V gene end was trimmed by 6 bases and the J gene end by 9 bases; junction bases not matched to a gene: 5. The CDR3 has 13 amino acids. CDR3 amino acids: CASRGTGEGPQHF. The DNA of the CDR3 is TGTGCCAGCAGGGGGACAGGGGAAGGGCCCCAGCATTTT.

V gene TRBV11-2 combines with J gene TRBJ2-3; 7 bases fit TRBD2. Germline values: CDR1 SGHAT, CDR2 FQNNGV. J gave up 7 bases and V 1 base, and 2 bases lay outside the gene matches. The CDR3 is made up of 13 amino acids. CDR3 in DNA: TGTGCCAGCAGCTTAGTGGGGGGGAATACGCAGTATTTT. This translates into CASSLVGGNTQYF.

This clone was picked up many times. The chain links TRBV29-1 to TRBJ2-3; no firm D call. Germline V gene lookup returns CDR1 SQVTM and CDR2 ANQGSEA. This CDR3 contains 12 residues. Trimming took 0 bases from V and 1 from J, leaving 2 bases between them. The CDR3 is CSVEDGTDTQYF. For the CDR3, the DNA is TGCAGCGTTGAAGACGGCACAGATACGCAGTATTTT.

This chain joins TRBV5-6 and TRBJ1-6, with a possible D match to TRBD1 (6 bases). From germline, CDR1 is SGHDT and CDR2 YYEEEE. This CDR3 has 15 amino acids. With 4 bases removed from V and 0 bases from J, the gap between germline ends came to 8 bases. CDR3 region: CASSQGGSYNSPLHF. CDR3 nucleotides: TGTGCCAGCAGCCAAGGGGGCTCCTATAATTCACCCCTCCACTTT.

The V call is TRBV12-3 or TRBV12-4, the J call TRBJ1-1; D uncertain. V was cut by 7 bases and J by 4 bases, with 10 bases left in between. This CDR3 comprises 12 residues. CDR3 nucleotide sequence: TGTGCCAGCACCCCCCCCCTCACTGAAGCTTTCTTT. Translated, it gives CASTPPLTEAFF.

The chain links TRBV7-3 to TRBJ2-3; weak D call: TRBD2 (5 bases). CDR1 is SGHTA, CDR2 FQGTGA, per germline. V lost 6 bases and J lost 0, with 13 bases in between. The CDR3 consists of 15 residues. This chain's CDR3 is CASSSYPGSTDTQYF. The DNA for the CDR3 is TGTGCCAGCAGTTCCTATCCGGGAAGCACAGATACGCAGTATTTT.

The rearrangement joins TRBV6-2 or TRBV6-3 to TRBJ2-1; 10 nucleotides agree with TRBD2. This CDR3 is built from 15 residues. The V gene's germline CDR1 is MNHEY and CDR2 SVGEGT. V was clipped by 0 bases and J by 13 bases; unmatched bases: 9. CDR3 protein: CASSYSGAGGLHQFF. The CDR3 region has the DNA TGTGCCAGCAGTTACTCCGGAGCGGGGGGGCTGCATCAGTTCTTC.

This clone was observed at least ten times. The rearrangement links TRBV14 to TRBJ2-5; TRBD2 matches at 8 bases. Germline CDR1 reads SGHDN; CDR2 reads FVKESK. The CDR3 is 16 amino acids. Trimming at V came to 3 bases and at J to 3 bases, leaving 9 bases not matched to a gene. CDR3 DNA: TGTGCCAGCAGCCACGGGGGGGCGCGTGGGGAAGAGACCCAGTACTTC. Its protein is CASSHGGARGEETQYF.

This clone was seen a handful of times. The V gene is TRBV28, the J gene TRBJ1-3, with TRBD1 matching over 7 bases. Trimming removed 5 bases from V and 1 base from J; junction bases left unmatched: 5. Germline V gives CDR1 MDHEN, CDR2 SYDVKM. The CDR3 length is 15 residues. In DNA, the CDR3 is TGTGCCAGCAGTATAAGCAGGGGGTCTGGAAACACCATATATTTT. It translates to CASSISRGSGNTIYF. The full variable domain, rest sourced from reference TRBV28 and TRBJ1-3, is DVKVTQSSRYLVKRTGEKVFLECVQDMDHENMFWYRQDPGLGLRLIYFSYDVKMKEKGDIPEGYSVSREKKERFSLILESASTNQTSMYLCASSISRGSGNTIYFGEGSWLTVV.

The CDR3 loop is CASSLDRGPYEQYF. The CDR3 coding sequence is TGTGCCAGCAGTTTGGACAGGGGACCCTACGAGCAGTACTTC. The V and J genes are TRBV27 and TRBJ2-7; 9 bases fit TRBD1. This CDR3 has 14 residues. J gave up 2 bases and V 3 bases, and 2 bases lay outside the gene matches. Germline assignment: CDR1 MNHEY and CDR2 SMNVEV (reference sequence).

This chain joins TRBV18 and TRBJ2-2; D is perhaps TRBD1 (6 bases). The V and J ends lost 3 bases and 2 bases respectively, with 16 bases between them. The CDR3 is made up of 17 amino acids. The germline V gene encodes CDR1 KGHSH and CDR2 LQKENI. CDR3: CASSPSRTVQNTGELFF. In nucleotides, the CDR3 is TGTGCCAGCTCACCGTCCCGGACAGTCCAAAACACCGGGGAGCTGTTTTTT.

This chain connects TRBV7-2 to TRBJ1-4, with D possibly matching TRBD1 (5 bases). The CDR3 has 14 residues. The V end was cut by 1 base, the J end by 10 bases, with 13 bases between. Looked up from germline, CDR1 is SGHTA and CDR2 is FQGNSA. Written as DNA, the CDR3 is TGTGCCAGCAGCTTAGGGCAGGGTTTGGGAAAACTGTTTTTT. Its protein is CASSLGQGLGKLFF.

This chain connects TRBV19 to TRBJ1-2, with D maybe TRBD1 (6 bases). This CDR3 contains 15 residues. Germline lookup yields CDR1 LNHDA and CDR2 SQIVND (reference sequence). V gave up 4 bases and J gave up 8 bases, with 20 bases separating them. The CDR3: CASSTLNRAGEGYTF. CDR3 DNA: TGTGCCAGTAGTACCCTGAACCGGGCAGGGGAAGGCTACACCTTC.

The CDR3 coding sequence is TGTGCCTGGAGCGAAAGGGGACTAAGAATGAACACTGAAGCTTTCTTT. This translates into CAWSERGLRMNTEAFF. The rearrangement uses TRBV30 and TRBJ1-1; tentative D call: TRBD1 (5 bases). The length of the CDR3 is 16 residues. V was cut by 3 bases and J by 0 bases, with 17 bases left in between. The germline gives CDR1 GTSNPN, CDR2 SVGIG (reference sequence).

The CDR3 DNA reads as TGTGCCAGCAGCTTTTCAGGGGGGCTTTTCAATGAGCAGTTCTTC. This translates into CASSFSGGLFNEQFF. The chain couples TRBV7-3 to TRBJ2-1, with D perhaps TRBD1 (7 bases). The CDR3 has 15 residues. V shed 3 bases and J shed 6 bases, with 15 bases lying between them. Germline V gives CDR1 SGHTA, CDR2 FQGTGA.

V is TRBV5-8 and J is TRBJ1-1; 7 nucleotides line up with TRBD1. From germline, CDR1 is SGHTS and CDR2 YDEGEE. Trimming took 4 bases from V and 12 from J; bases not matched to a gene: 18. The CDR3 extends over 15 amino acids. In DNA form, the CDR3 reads TGTGCCAGCAGCATGAACCCTCCGGGACAGAGTTGGACTTTCTTT. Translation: CASSMNPPGQSWTFF.

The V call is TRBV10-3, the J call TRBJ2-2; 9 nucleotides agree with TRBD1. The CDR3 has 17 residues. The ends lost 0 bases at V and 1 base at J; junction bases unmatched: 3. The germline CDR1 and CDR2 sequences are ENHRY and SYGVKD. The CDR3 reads CAISESGTGLNTGELFF. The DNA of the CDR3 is TGTGCCATCAGTGAGTCGGGGACAGGGCTGAACACCGGGGAGCTGTTTTTT.

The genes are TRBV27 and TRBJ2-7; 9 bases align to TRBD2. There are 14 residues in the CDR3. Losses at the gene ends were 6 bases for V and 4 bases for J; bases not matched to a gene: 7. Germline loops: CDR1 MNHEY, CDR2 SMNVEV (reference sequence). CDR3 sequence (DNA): TGTGCCAGCAGGAAGTCTAGCGGGACTTACGAGCAGTACTTC. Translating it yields CASRKSSGTYEQYF.

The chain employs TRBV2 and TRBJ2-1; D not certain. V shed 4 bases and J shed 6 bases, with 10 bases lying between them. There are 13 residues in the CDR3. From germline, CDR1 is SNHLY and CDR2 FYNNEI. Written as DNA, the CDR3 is TGTGCCAGCAGTGGATTATCCGGCAATGAGCAGTTCTTC. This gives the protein CASSGLSGNEQFF.

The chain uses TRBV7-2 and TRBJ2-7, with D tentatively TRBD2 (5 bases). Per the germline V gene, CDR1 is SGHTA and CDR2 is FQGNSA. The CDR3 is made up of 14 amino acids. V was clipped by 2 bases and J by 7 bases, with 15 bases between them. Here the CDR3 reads CASSLFPSLSEQYF. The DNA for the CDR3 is TGTGCCAGCAGCTTATTTCCTAGCCTCTCAGAGCAGTACTTC. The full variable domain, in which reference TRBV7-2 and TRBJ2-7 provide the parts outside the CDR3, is GAGVSQSPSNKVTEKGKDVELRCDPISGHTALYWYRQSLGQGLEFLIYFQGNSAPDKSGLPSDRFSAERTGGSVSTLTIQRTQQEDSAVYLCASSLFPSLSEQYFGPGTRLTVT.

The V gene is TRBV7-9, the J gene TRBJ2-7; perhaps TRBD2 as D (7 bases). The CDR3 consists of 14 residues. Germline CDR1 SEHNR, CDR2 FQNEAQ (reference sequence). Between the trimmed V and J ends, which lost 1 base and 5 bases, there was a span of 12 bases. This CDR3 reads CASSLVSGGHEQYF. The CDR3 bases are TGTGCCAGCAGCTTAGTATCGGGGGGCCACGAGCAGTACTTC.

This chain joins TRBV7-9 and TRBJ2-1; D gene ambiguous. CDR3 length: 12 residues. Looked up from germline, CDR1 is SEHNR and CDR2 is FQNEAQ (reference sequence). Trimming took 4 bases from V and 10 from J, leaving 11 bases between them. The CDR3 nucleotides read TGTGCCAGCAGCTCCACGAACAGAGAGCAGTTCTTC. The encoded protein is CASSSTNREQFF.